A single sample is the source of the 5 T cell receptor beta chains below, sequenced in a study of blood T cells in healthy people across ages. Next came a second PCR, run for about 6 to 11 cycles, which used a sample-barcoded 5' primer along with a J-beta primer mix. In TCRdb, the 5' RACE reads were re-called with MiXCR into one record per CDR3 protein. The sample has about 640,000 distinct CDR3 sequences; about 30% are singletons. The sequencing sample was made of blood. These receptors were taken from a woman older than 75 in good health.

On this clonotype: At one end the junction does not follow the germline gene, possibly because of a read error. This chain links TRBV5-1 with TRBJ2-3; 8 bases match TRBD1. This CDR3 comprises 12 residues. Germline V gives CDR1 SGHRS, CDR2 YFSETQ. This CDR3 is CASSSGTGTQYF. The DNA of the CDR3 is TGCGCCAGCAGCTCGGGGACAGGTACGCAGTATTTT. The variable domain in full, completed from reference TRBV5-1 and TRBJ2-3, reads KAGVTQTPRYLIKTRGQQVTLSCSPISGHRSVSWYQQTPGQGLQFLFEYFSETQRNKGNFPGRFSGRQFSNSRSEMNVSTLELGDSALYLCASSSGTGTQYFGPGTRLTVL.

A remark on this clonotype: This clone may be a read error of a much larger clone one base away. The rearrangement uses TRBV30 and TRBJ2-5; maybe TRBD2 (5 bases). The J call may be mistaken, given a closer DNA end match to TRBJ2-1. CDR1 GTSNPN and CDR2 SVGIG come from the germline V gene (reference sequence). The CDR3 covers 14 residues. The chain's CDR3 is CAWSGGDLRETQFF. As DNA, the CDR3 is TGTGCCTGGAGTGGAGGAGACCTGAGGGAGACCCAGTTCTTC.

This clonotype has ten or more counts. The rearrangement links TRBV5-1 to TRBJ2-3; D remains unclear. The V gene lost 4 bases and the J gene lost 2 bases, with 8 bases spanning the gap. This CDR3 is 13 amino acids long. Germline CDR1 reads SGHRS; CDR2 reads YFSETQ. This CDR3 reads CASSASLTDTQYF. The CDR3 bases are TGCGCCAGCAGCGCCTCCCTCACAGATACGCAGTATTTT.

This clonotype was observed at least ten times. The chain couples TRBV29-1 to TRBJ2-7; TRBD2 aligns across 7 bases. Trimming took 4 bases from V and 1 from J; bases not matched to a gene: 7. The length of the CDR3 is 14 residues. Germline CDR1 and CDR2: SQVTM and ANQGSEA. As DNA, the CDR3 is TGCAGCGTTGTAGCGGGTTCCCGGTCCTACGAGCAGTACTTC. Protein: CSVVAGSRSYEQYF.

With regard to this clonotype: Just one base apart from a much larger clone, this may be a read error. V gene TRBV29-1 combines with J gene TRBJ2-1; TRBD1 agrees at 11 bases. The V gene's germline CDR1 is SQVTM and CDR2 ANQGSEA. The CDR3 totals 14 residues. Trimming removed 6 bases from V and 6 bases from J; junction bases left unmatched: 7. This CDR3 is CSVRGQGVGNEQFF. The DNA for the CDR3 is TGCAGCGTGAGGGGACAGGGGGTTGGCAATGAGCAGTTCTTC.